One and the same sample provided the 32 T cell receptor beta chains below, sequenced in a study of blood T cell repertoires in COVID-19. TCRdb's table, derived via immunoSEQ multiplex PCR, lists solely in-frame clones and lacks some. The sample lists some 150,000 clones, roughly 86% occurring once. The sequenced sample consisted of peripheral blood. These TCRs come from a woman aged 55-75 years with acute or convalescent COVID-19.

The chain recombines TRBV27 with TRBJ1-2; maybe TRBD1 (5 bases). This CDR3 is built from 16 residues. Germline loops: CDR1 MNHEY, CDR2 SMNVEV (reference sequence). V was cut by 7 bases and J by 1 base, with 19 bases left in between. This chain's CDR3 is CASTTRGGTSNYGYTF. CDR3 nucleotides: TGTGCCAGCACCACCCGGGGAGGGACTAGTAACTATGGCTACACCTTC.

The rearrangement links TRBV4-1 to TRBJ2-7; 8 bases agree with TRBD1. Germline lookup yields CDR1 MGHRA and CDR2 YSYEKL. With 3 bases clipped from V and 6 bases from J, the junction kept 13 bases outside the gene matches. This CDR3 is built from 16 residues. CDR3 protein: CASSQYRGEGLGEQYF. CDR3 coding DNA: TGCGCCAGCAGCCAGTACAGGGGGGAAGGCCTGGGCGAGCAGTACTTC.

The V call is TRBV4-3, the J call TRBJ2-3, with 11 bases fitting TRBD2. From germline, CDR1 is LGHNA and CDR2 YSLEER. V lost 0 bases and J lost 8; bases outside the gene matches: 4. There are 15 residues in the CDR3. Here the CDR3 DNA reads TGCGCCAGCAGCCAAGATTGGCTAGCGGGAGGTACGCAGTATTTT. Protein sequence: CASSQDWLAGGTQYF.

In its sample, this clone was seen many times. The chain has TRBV5-1 and TRBJ1-6, with a tentative D call TRBD1 (5 bases). This CDR3 region has 17 residues. The V end was cut by 4 bases, the J end by 0 bases, with 14 bases between. Germline CDR1 reads SGHRS; CDR2 reads YFSETQ. The CDR3 bases are TGCGCCAGCAGCACAGGACGGATAAGCTCCTATAATTCACCCCTCCACTTT. Encoded protein: CASSTGRISSYNSPLHF. Full variable domain (outside the CDR3, taken from reference TRBV5-1 and TRBJ1-6): KAGVTQTPRYLIKTRGQQVTLSCSPISGHRSVSWYQQTPGQGLQFLFEYFSETQRNKGNFPGRFSGRQFSNSRSEMNVSTLELGDSALYLCASSTGRISSYNSPLHFGNGTRLTVT.

The chain carries TRBV29-1 and TRBJ2-5; a weak D match, TRBD1 (6 bases). Per the germline V gene, CDR1 is SQVTM and CDR2 is ANQGSEA. V was clipped by 4 bases and J by 5 bases, with 11 bases between them. The CDR3 loop spans 12 amino acids. CDR3 loop: CSVAQGIETQYF. CDR3 nucleotide sequence: TGCAGCGTTGCCCAGGGGATCGAGACCCAGTACTTC.

The J gene is TRBJ1-5, the V gene TRBV11-2; D might be TRBD1 (5 bases). CDR3 length: 13 residues. Germline values: CDR1 SGHAT, CDR2 FQNNGV. Trimming took 2 bases from V and 7 from J, leaving 9 bases between them. Here the CDR3 DNA reads TGTGCCAGCAGCTTAACAGGCCCGCAGCCCCAGCATTTT. It is translated as CASSLTGPQPQHF.

The rearrangement links TRBV6-5 to TRBJ1-1; 10 bases map to TRBD1. The CDR3 runs 12 residues. The germline V gene encodes CDR1 MNHEY and CDR2 SVGAGI. V shed 6 bases and J 8 bases; nucleotides not matched to a gene: 3. CDR3 amino acids: CASRRTGGEAFF. For the CDR3, the DNA is TGTGCCAGCAGGAGGACAGGGGGGGAAGCTTTCTTT.

The chain employs TRBV28 and TRBJ1-2, with no clear D. Trimming cost V 6 bases and J 0 bases, with 11 bases left between them. The length of the CDR3 is 14 residues. The germline V gene has CDR1 MDHEN and CDR2 SYDVKM. CDR3 nucleotides: TGTGCCAGCAGCTCAGACATTACTAACTATGGCTACACCTTC. Its protein product is CASSSDITNYGYTF.

The chain carries TRBV3-1 (or the pseudogene TRBV3-2) and TRBJ2-2; no clear D gene. From germline, CDR1 is LGHDT and CDR2 YNNKEL (reference sequence). This CDR3 contains 14 residues. The V end was cut by 4 bases, the J end by 6 bases, with 12 bases between. The CDR3 sequence is CASSLPRGSGELFF. The CDR3 DNA follows: TGTGCCAGCAGCCTTCCCCGCGGATCCGGGGAGCTGTTTTTT.

The chain carries TRBV10-3 and TRBJ2-3; TRBD1 is a possible D gene (6 bases). CDR1 and CDR2 from the germline V gene are ENHRY and SYGVKD. The CDR3 has 17 residues. V was shortened by 10 bases and J by 1 base, with 24 bases between the two germline ends. The CDR3 nucleotides read TGTGCCACCAGCACCGGGGTCAGTACAGGGCGCACAGATACGCAGTATTTT. Residues: CATSTGVSTGRTDTQYF.

The rearrangement links TRBV7-2 to TRBJ1-3; possible D gene TRBD1, 5 bases. Germline V gene sequence: CDR1 SGHTA, CDR2 FQGNSA. The CDR3 runs 17 residues. V lost 2 bases, J lost 7 bases, and 21 bases lay in between. The CDR3 DNA reads as TGTGCCAGCAGCTTAAGGGGCCCCCGGGCCCGGGCGAACACCATATATTTT. Translation: CASSLRGPRARANTIYF.

J is TRBJ1-2 and V is TRBV9; maybe TRBD1 (6 bases). The CDR3 sequence is 12 residues long. Trimming removed 7 bases from V and 5 bases from J, with 12 bases in between. Germline assignment: CDR1 SGDLS and CDR2 YYNGEE. Here the CDR3 DNA reads TGTGCCAGCGGAGGGGGGGTGTATGGCTACACCTTC. Protein product: CASGGGVYGYTF.

The V and J genes are TRBV12-3 or TRBV12-4 and TRBJ2-3, with D unclear. CDR3 length: 13 amino acids. The V end was cut by 6 bases, the J end by 5 bases, with 12 bases between. CDR3 region: CASSAENVDTQYF. CDR3 coding DNA: TGTGCCAGCAGCGCTGAGAACGTAGATACGCAGTATTTT.

The V gene is TRBV11-3, the J gene TRBJ2-2; TRBD2 is a possible D gene (6 bases). The CDR3 runs to 15 residues. Trimming took 4 bases from V and 4 from J, leaving 13 bases between them. The germline gives CDR1 SGHNT, CDR2 YENEEA. The CDR3 loop reads CASSSGTGVTGELFF. CDR3 coding DNA: TGTGCCAGCAGCTCCGGGACTGGGGTCACCGGGGAGCTGTTTTTT.

The rearrangement links TRBV7-9 to TRBJ1-3, with D uncertain. The germline V and J ends were trimmed by 3 bases and 4 bases, with 13 bases remaining between them. This CDR3 has 15 amino acids. Germline lookup yields CDR1 SEHNR and CDR2 FQNEAQ (reference sequence). The CDR3 sequence: CASSFRRGSGNTIYF. As DNA, the CDR3 is TGTGCCAGCAGCTTTCGTCGGGGATCGGGAAACACCATATATTTT.

The rearrangement joins TRBV12-5 to TRBJ2-7; 16 positions match TRBD2. Unmatched junction bases numbered 17, after V lost 0 bases and J lost 6 bases. CDR1 LGHNT and CDR2 FRNRAP come from the germline V gene. The CDR3 totals 21 residues. The CDR3 DNA reads as TGTGCTAGTGGTTTGGTACTCGGGACTAGCGGGGGGGCGAGGTATGTTGGCGAGCAGTACTTC. Its protein is CASGLVLGTSGGARYVGEQYF.

This chain connects TRBV5-8 to TRBJ2-3; 14 bases fit TRBD2. Germline-derived CDR1 and CDR2 are SGHTS and YDEGEE. The V and J ends lost 4 bases and 1 base, in that order; junction bases with no gene match: 2. This CDR3 has 16 amino acids. In DNA form, the CDR3 reads TGTGCCAGCAGCGCGGGACTAGCGGGGGGCACAGATACGCAGTATTTT. It encodes CASSAGLAGGTDTQYF. The variable domain in full, with the rest retrieved from reference TRBV5-8 and TRBJ2-3, is EAGVTQSPTHLIKTRGQQATLRCSPISGHTSVYWYQQALGLGLQFLLWYDEGEERNRGNFPPRFSGRQFPNYSSELNVNALELEDSALYLCASSAGLAGGTDTQYFGPGTRLTVL.

The rearrangement uses TRBV2 and TRBJ2-2; tentatively, D is TRBD1 (6 bases). Trimming pared 1 base from V and 3 bases from J, leaving 9 bases between. The CDR3 has 15 residues. The germline V gene encodes CDR1 SNHLY and CDR2 FYNNEI. CDR3 bases: TGTGCCAGCAGTGAAGTCCCAGGGGACACCGGGGAGCTGTTTTTT. It yields the protein CASSEVPGDTGELFF.

V gene TRBV5-4 combines with J gene TRBJ1-2, with 8 positions matching TRBD1. Germline CDR1 and CDR2: SGHNT and YYREEE (reference sequence). This CDR3 spans 14 amino acids. V lost 3 bases to trimming and J lost 1 base; unmatched junction nucleotides: 2. Written as DNA, the CDR3 is TGTGCCAGCAGCTCAACAGGGGGTAACTATGGCTACACCTTC. Translated, it gives CASSSTGGNYGYTF.

The chain employs TRBV19 and TRBJ2-7; 12 positions match TRBD1. Germline CDR1 reads LNHDA; CDR2 reads SQIVND (reference sequence). The CDR3 has 15 amino acids. Unmatched junction bases numbered 11, after V lost 7 bases and J lost 7 bases. Written as DNA, the CDR3 is TGTGCCAGTACCCAATACGGGACAGGGGGCAGGGAGCAGTACTTC. Translation: CASTQYGTGGREQYF.

The chain recombines TRBV28 with TRBJ1-4; TRBD1 matches at 9 bases. V dropped 6 bases and J dropped 6; count of bases not matched to a gene: 5. This CDR3 contains 14 residues. Germline values: CDR1 MDHEN, CDR2 SYDVKM. Here the CDR3 reads CASRPGTGYEKLFF. The CDR3 bases are TGTGCCAGCAGACCCGGGACAGGGTATGAAAAACTGTTTTTT.

The chain links TRBV7-9 to TRBJ1-1, with D perhaps TRBD1 (6 bases). Germline values: CDR1 SEHNR, CDR2 FQNEAQ (reference sequence). The CDR3 has 15 residues. V gave up 5 bases and J gave up 4 bases, with 17 bases separating them. CDR3 nucleotides: TGTGCCAGCAGCCCGGGACACAAACGGGGCACTGAAGCTTTCTTT. Translating gives CASSPGHKRGTEAFF.

The rearrangement links TRBV19 to TRBJ2-3; 13 nucleotides align to TRBD2. This CDR3 contains 16 residues. With 7 bases clipped from V and 2 bases from J, the junction kept 6 bases outside the gene matches. The germline V gene encodes CDR1 LNHDA and CDR2 SQIVND (reference sequence). CDR3 sequence reads: CASMGTSGVITDTQYF. The CDR3 DNA sequence: TGTGCCAGTATGGGGACTAGCGGGGTAATCACAGATACGCAGTATTTT.

This clone was seen only once. The J gene is TRBJ1-5, the V gene TRBV28; 7 nucleotides align to TRBD1. The CDR3 consists of 14 residues. Germline values: CDR1 MDHEN, CDR2 SYDVKM. J was trimmed by 5 bases and V by 3 bases; bases with no gene match: 4. The CDR3 nucleotides read TGTGCCAGCAGTTTGCTGACAGGGTATCAGCCCCAGCATTTT. This translates into CASSLLTGYQPQHF.

This rearrangement joins TRBV6-5 to TRBJ1-5, with D maybe TRBD1 (5 bases). V lost 6 bases to trimming and J lost 4 bases, with 13 bases between them. The CDR3 totals 14 residues. Germline CDR1 reads MNHEY; CDR2 reads SVGAGI. Written as DNA, the CDR3 is TGTGCCAGCAGGTTAAACAGGAATAATCAGCCCCAGCATTTT. Residues: CASRLNRNNQPQHF.

This clone turned up a few times. V gene TRBV11-3 combines with J gene TRBJ1-5, with TRBD1 as a possible D gene (6 bases). Germline V lookup: CDR1 SGHNT, CDR2 YENEEA. Trimming took off 5 bases at V and 5 bases at J, with 10 bases between the two ends. CDR3 length: 13 residues. CDR3 region: CASSQTGDQPQHF. The CDR3 DNA sequence: TGTGCCAGCAGCCAGACAGGAGATCAGCCCCAGCATTTT.

This chain links TRBV7-9 with TRBJ2-5; D gene unclear. The CDR3 consists of 15 residues. The germline CDR1 and CDR2 sequences are SEHNR and FQNEAQ (reference sequence). The V end lost 1 base, the J end lost 1 base, and 10 bases lay between the germline ends. In DNA, the CDR3 is TGTGCCAGCAGCTTAGGATTCTCGGTCCAAGAGACCCAGTACTTC. It specifies CASSLGFSVQETQYF.

This chain uses TRBV12-5 with TRBJ1-1; D call uncertain. CDR3 length: 11 residues. Per the germline V gene, CDR1 is LGHNT and CDR2 is FRNRAP. Between the trimmed V and J ends, which lost 1 base and 7 bases, there was a span of 4 bases. CDR3 nucleotides: TGTGCTAGTGGTTTGGCTTTTGAAGCTTTCTTT. Protein sequence: CASGLAFEAFF. The whole variable domain, filled in from reference TRBV12-5 and TRBJ1-1, reads DARVTQTPRHKVTEMGQEVTMRCQPILGHNTVFWYRQTMMQGLELLAYFRNRAPLDDSGMPKDRFSAEMPDATLATLKIQPSEPRDSAVYFCASGLAFEAFFGQGTRLTVV.

This chain links TRBV4-1 with TRBJ2-7, with 10 bases fitting TRBD2. Germline V CDR1 and CDR2: MGHRA, YSYEKL. Unmatched junction bases numbered 4, after V lost 3 bases and J lost 2 bases. CDR3 length: 15 residues. In nucleotides, the CDR3 is TGCGCCAGCAGCCATCAACTAGCGGGGACCTACGAGCAGTACTTC. Translated, it gives CASSHQLAGTYEQYF.

This clone was recorded a few times. The chain links TRBV4-1 to TRBJ1-2; D perhaps matches TRBD1 (6 bases). CDR1 and CDR2 (germline): MGHRA, YSYEKL. V dropped 1 base and J dropped 2 bases, with 14 bases sitting between them. This CDR3 comprises 16 residues. The CDR3 DNA reads TGCGCCAGCAGCCAAGGGCGGGGGGCGTCGAACTATGGCTACACCTTC. This translates into CASSQGRGASNYGYTF.

The gene calls are TRBV3-1 (or the pseudogene TRBV3-2) and TRBJ1-1; D remains unclear. CDR3 length: 15 residues. The V gene lost 4 bases and the J gene lost 0 bases, with 12 bases spanning the gap. Per the germline V gene, CDR1 is LGHDT and CDR2 is YNNKEL (reference sequence). CDR3 bases: TGTGCCAGCAGCCTTCCTGGGCAGTTGAACACTGAAGCTTTCTTT. It translates to CASSLPGQLNTEAFF.

The chain is built from TRBV5-4 and TRBJ2-7; TRBD1 matches at 8 bases. Germline V lookup: CDR1 SGHNT, CDR2 YYREEE (reference sequence). V shed 4 bases and J 3 bases; nucleotides not matched to a gene: 6. The CDR3 consists of 14 residues. For the CDR3, the DNA is TGTGCCAGCAGCCCGGGACAGGTGATCTACGAGCAGTACTTC. Amino acids: CASSPGQVIYEQYF.